The 4 T cell receptor beta chains presented below share a single source sample, sequenced in a study of cytotoxic CD8 clonotypes in ibrutinib-treated CLL. Only in-frame clones appear in the TCRdb table, and some are missing; sequencing was by immunoSEQ multiplex PCR. This table has under 300,000 clones, 60% to 75% appearing once. The sample consisted of PBMCs, taken after 24 months of ibrutinib treatment. These receptors originate from a human donor with chronic lymphocytic leukemia.

The J gene is TRBJ2-7, the V gene TRBV6-5; D is uncertain. CDR1 and CDR2 from the germline V gene are MNHEY and SVGAGI. Trimming removed 4 bases from V and 0 bases from J, with 4 bases in between. The CDR3 has 12 residues. This CDR3 is CASSSRSYEQYF. The CDR3 nucleotides read TGTGCCAGCAGTTCTCGCTCCTACGAGCAGTACTTC.

The chain couples TRBV5-1 to TRBJ2-7; D may be TRBD1 (5 bases). Deletions cut 4 bases from V and 2 bases from J, with 10 bases between. The CDR3 is made up of 13 amino acids. Germline V lookup: CDR1 SGHRS, CDR2 YFSETQ. CDR3 coding DNA: TGCGCCAGCAGCCAGGGTCAGACCTACGAGCAGTACTTC. It translates to CASSQGQTYEQYF.

A single count supports this clone. V is TRBV7-2 and J is TRBJ1-2, with D maybe TRBD1 (6 bases). The CDR3 sequence is 13 residues long. With 5 bases removed from V and 3 bases from J, the gap between germline ends came to 10 bases. Germline V CDR1 and CDR2: SGHTA, FQGNSA. The CDR3 DNA follows: TGTGCCAGCAGCCTACAGGGTGACTATGGCTACACCTTC. It is translated as CASSLQGDYGYTF.

This clone has only a few counts. The rearrangement joins TRBV27 to TRBJ2-7; 10 bases are a match to TRBD2. Germline loops: CDR1 MNHEY, CDR2 SMNVEV (reference sequence). V trimming: 2 bases; J trimming: 4 bases; junction bases outside the gene matches: 2. The length of the CDR3 is 14 residues. CDR3 coding DNA: TGTGCCAGCAGTTTAAGCGGGAGGGCATACGAGCAGTACTTC. Translating gives CASSLSGRAYEQYF.